The sequence of this TCR beta chain was determined in a study of T-cell memory formation after mild COVID-19. CDR1 and CDR2 from the germline V gene are LGHNA and YSLEER. The CDR3 is made up of 17 amino acids. With 0 bases removed from V and 3 bases from J, the gap between germline ends came to 18 bases. Regarding the study as a whole: The study detected some responding clones in pre-infection memory, suggesting cross-reactive memory joined. Among clones contracting day 15 to 85, CD4/CD8 was balanced, whereas later expanders leaned CD4+.

Libraries for TCRalpha and TCRbeta carried sample barcodes and unique molecular identifiers via 5'RACE. TCRdb analysed the 5' RACE reads with MiXCR anew, one entry per CDR3 protein. The sample gives about 620,000 distinct CDR3 sequences, 15% to 20% of which show up once; more than 10% is in the top ten. As to this clonotype: Antigen unknown.

This chain links TRBV4-3 with TRBJ2-7; D is possibly TRBD2 (6 bases). Sequenced material: PBMCs or a T cell subset sorted from them (not recorded which). The source of this sequence is an adult woman who had mild COVID-19 (a few samples of this study predate the infection). Cell type and time point are not known. The CDR3 reads CASSQDTVWDSLYEQYF. CDR3 in DNA: TGCGCCAGCAGCCAAGATACGGTATGGGACTCACTCTACGAGCAGTACTTC.